A selection of T cell receptor beta chains follows, all from one sample in a study of shared clonotypes between healthy human individuals. Clones were sequenced by immunoSEQ multiplex PCR, and TCRdb holds only the in-frame ones, with some missing. The repertoire holds hundreds of thousands of clones, with about 96% as singletons. What was sequenced was naive CD8+ T cells sorted from blood. The origin of the receptors is a woman aged 25 to 45 in good health. Each CDR3 is given with its conserved first and last residue. Each record gives: CDR3 protein, CDR3 DNA, V gene, D gene, J gene, clone size. D genes are given only for firm matches. Size values are once, few and many counts, or a class for expanded clones, and some rows have none.

CDR3aa: CASSFREGSAGGSYNEQFF
CDR3nt: TGTGCCAGCAGTTTTCGCGAGGGATCGGCGGGAGGTTCCTACAATGAGCAGTTCTTC
v_gene: TRBV27
d_gene: TRBD2
j_gene: TRBJ2-1
abundance: .

CDR3aa: CSVLVDNSYEQYF
CDR3nt: TGCAGCGTTCTAGTCGACAACTCCTACGAGCAGTACTTC
v_gene: TRBV29-1
d_gene: .
j_gene: TRBJ2-7
abundance: once

CDR3aa: CAWSQGRGYNEQFF
CDR3nt: TGTGCCTGGAGTCAGGGGCGGGGGTACAATGAGCAGTTCTTC
v_gene: TRBV30
d_gene: .
j_gene: TRBJ2-1
abundance: .

CDR3aa: CASSGKQGSTQYF
CDR3nt: TGCGCCAGCAGTGGGAAACAGGGATCTACGCAGTATTTT
v_gene: TRBV10-1
d_gene: .
j_gene: TRBJ2-3
abundance: .

CDR3aa: CASGGQVGYEQYF
CDR3nt: TGTGCCAGCGGGGGACAGGTCGGCTACGAGCAGTACTTC
v_gene: TRBV27
d_gene: TRBD1
j_gene: TRBJ2-7
abundance: .

CDR3aa: CASSWNRGSYEQYF
CDR3nt: TGTGCCAGCAGCTGGAACAGGGGGTCCTACGAGCAGTACTTC
v_gene: TRBV13
d_gene: TRBD1
j_gene: TRBJ2-7
abundance: .

CDR3aa: CASSQVKKRAGGNQPQHF
CDR3nt: TGCGCCAGCAGCCAAGTAAAAAAACGGGCAGGTGGCAATCAGCCCCAGCATTTT
v_gene: TRBV4-1
d_gene: .
j_gene: TRBJ1-5
abundance: .

CDR3aa: CASRPQTYEQYF
CDR3nt: TGTGCCAGCAGGCCTCAAACCTACGAGCAGTACTTC
v_gene: TRBV2
d_gene: .
j_gene: TRBJ2-7
abundance: .

CDR3aa: CASSLEGKVYGYTF
CDR3nt: TGTGCCAGCAGCTTGGAAGGGAAAGTCTATGGCTACACCTTC
v_gene: TRBV5-8
d_gene: .
j_gene: TRBJ1-2
abundance: once

CDR3aa: CASSESGSYEQYF
CDR3nt: TGTGCCAGCAGTGAAAGCGGCTCCTACGAGCAGTACTTC
v_gene: TRBV2
d_gene: .
j_gene: TRBJ2-7
abundance: .

CDR3aa: CASSLIRTVTYEQYF
CDR3nt: TGTGCCAGCAGCTTAATTAGGACAGTGACCTACGAGCAGTACTTC
v_gene: TRBV7-8
d_gene: .
j_gene: TRBJ2-7
abundance: .

CDR3aa: CASSPTGLGQPQHF
CDR3nt: TGTGCCAGCAGTCCCACCGGCCTGGGTCAGCCCCAGCATTTT
v_gene: TRBV11-2
d_gene: .
j_gene: TRBJ1-5
abundance: .

CDR3aa: CASSSQLDLAKNIQYF
CDR3nt: TGTGCCAGCAGCTCACAATTGGACCTAGCCAAAAACATTCAGTACTTC
v_gene: TRBV7-9
d_gene: .
j_gene: TRBJ2-4
abundance: .

CDR3aa: CASSLVDRGYEAFF
CDR3nt: TGTGCCAGCAGCTTAGTCGACAGGGGATATGAAGCTTTCTTT
v_gene: TRBV7-9
d_gene: TRBD1
j_gene: TRBJ1-1
abundance: .

CDR3aa: CASSTGLYNEQFF
CDR3nt: TGTGCCAGCAGTACAGGGTTATACAATGAGCAGTTCTTC
v_gene: TRBV14
d_gene: .
j_gene: TRBJ2-1
abundance: few

CDR3aa: CASSEYAWDSKYEKLFF
CDR3nt: TGTGCCAGTAGCGAATACGCCTGGGACAGCAAGTATGAAAAACTGTTTTTT
v_gene: TRBV19
d_gene: TRBD1
j_gene: TRBJ1-4
abundance: .

CDR3aa: CASRRRPGTDTQYF
CDR3nt: TGTGCCAGCAGACGGAGACCCGGCACAGATACGCAGTATTTT
v_gene: TRBV27
d_gene: .
j_gene: TRBJ2-3
abundance: .

CDR3aa: CASSLGRSPLHF
CDR3nt: TGTGCCAGCAGTTTAGGGCGTTCACCCCTCCACTTT
v_gene: TRBV28
d_gene: .
j_gene: TRBJ1-6
abundance: .

CDR3aa: CASSLEGGATTGELFF
CDR3nt: TGTGCCAGCAGCTTAGAAGGGGGGGCGACCACCGGGGAGCTGTTTTTT
v_gene: TRBV7-9
d_gene: .
j_gene: TRBJ2-2
abundance: .

CDR3aa: CASSQTNSNQPQHF
CDR3nt: TGCGCCAGCAGCCAGACGAATAGCAATCAGCCCCAGCATTTT
v_gene: TRBV4-1
d_gene: .
j_gene: TRBJ1-5
abundance: .

CDR3aa: CASSLLDSYEQYF
CDR3nt: TGTGCCAGCAGCTTGCTCGACTCCTACGAGCAGTACTTC
v_gene: TRBV5-6
d_gene: .
j_gene: TRBJ2-7
abundance: .

CDR3aa: CASSGTGLNEQYF
CDR3nt: TGCGCCAGCAGCGGGACAGGGTTGAATGAGCAGTACTTC
v_gene: TRBV10-2
d_gene: TRBD1
j_gene: TRBJ2-7
abundance: .

CDR3aa: CASSLDRSYEQYF
CDR3nt: TGTGCCAGCAGCTTAGACAGGAGTTACGAGCAGTACTTC
v_gene: TRBV11-3
d_gene: .
j_gene: TRBJ2-7
abundance: .

CDR3aa: CASSPGDGYTF
CDR3nt: TGTGCCAGCAGCCCGGGGGATGGCTACACCTTC
v_gene: TRBV5-6
d_gene: .
j_gene: TRBJ1-2
abundance: few

CDR3aa: CASSAPNIQYF
CDR3nt: TGTGCCAGCAGTGCCCCAAACATTCAGTACTTC
v_gene: TRBV6-1
d_gene: .
j_gene: TRBJ2-4
abundance: .

CDR3aa: CASSPMRGGGELFF
CDR3nt: TGTGCCAGCAGTCCCATGAGGGGAGGAGGGGAGCTGTTTTTT
v_gene: TRBV27
d_gene: .
j_gene: TRBJ2-2
abundance: .

CDR3aa: CASTPLAGGYNEQFF
CDR3nt: TGTGCCAGTACGCCTCTAGCGGGAGGGTACAATGAGCAGTTCTTC
v_gene: TRBV19
d_gene: TRBD2
j_gene: TRBJ2-1
abundance: .

CDR3aa: CASSEGDYEQYF
CDR3nt: TGTGCCAGCAGTGAAGGTGACTACGAGCAGTACTTC
v_gene: TRBV2
d_gene: .
j_gene: TRBJ2-7
abundance: .

CDR3aa: CASSPRGREQYF
CDR3nt: TGTGCCAGCAGCCCCCGGGGCCGCGAGCAGTACTTC
v_gene: TRBV7-9
d_gene: .
j_gene: TRBJ2-7
abundance: .

CDR3aa: CASSEGTASEQPQHF
CDR3nt: TGTGCCAGCAGTGAAGGGACAGCCTCGGAGCAGCCCCAGCATTTT
v_gene: TRBV6-1
d_gene: .
j_gene: TRBJ1-5
abundance: .

CDR3aa: CASSNSLVNPTGELFF
CDR3nt: TGTGCCAGCAGCAACAGTCTAGTGAACCCCACCGGGGAGCTGTTTTTT
v_gene: TRBV5-4
d_gene: .
j_gene: TRBJ2-2
abundance: once

CDR3aa: CASSLFPGSGNHEQYF
CDR3nt: TGTGCCAGCAGCCTCTTCCCGGGGAGCGGGAACCACGAGCAGTACTTC
v_gene: TRBV11-2
d_gene: TRBD2
j_gene: TRBJ2-7
abundance: .

CDR3aa: CASSLGTGETEAFF
CDR3nt: TGTGCCAGCAGCTTGGGGACAGGGGAAACTGAAGCTTTCTTT
v_gene: TRBV7-9
d_gene: TRBD1
j_gene: TRBJ1-1
abundance: .

CDR3aa: CASSQRTAPDTQYF
CDR3nt: TGCGCCAGCAGCCAGAGGACCGCCCCAGATACGCAGTATTTT
v_gene: TRBV4-1
d_gene: .
j_gene: TRBJ2-3
abundance: .

CDR3aa: CTSSQDRGSGRSCTDTQYF
CDR3nt: TGCACCAGCAGCCAAGATCGGGGTAGCGGGAGGTCTTGCACAGATACGCAGTATTTT
v_gene: TRBV1
d_gene: .
j_gene: TRBJ2-3
abundance: once

CDR3aa: CASSPAGTGEDEQYF
CDR3nt: TGTGCCAGCAGCCCAGCGGGGACAGGGGAGGACGAGCAGTACTTC
v_gene: TRBV5-6
d_gene: TRBD1
j_gene: TRBJ2-7
abundance: .

CDR3aa: CASSLGTGGKQPQHF
CDR3nt: TGTGCCAGCAGTTTGGGGACAGGGGGCAAACAGCCCCAGCATTTT
v_gene: TRBV27
d_gene: TRBD1
j_gene: TRBJ1-5
abundance: .

CDR3aa: CASSLAAGGNEQFF
CDR3nt: TGTGCCAGCAGCTTAGCGGCGGGGGGCAATGAGCAGTTCTTC
v_gene: TRBV7-6
d_gene: TRBD2
j_gene: TRBJ2-1
abundance: .

CDR3aa: CASMAGDQPQHF
CDR3nt: TGTGCCAGTATGGCAGGGGATCAGCCCCAGCATTTT
v_gene: TRBV2
d_gene: .
j_gene: TRBJ1-5
abundance: .

CDR3aa: CASSPATAFNTEAFF
CDR3nt: TGTGCCAGCAGCCCCGCGACGGCCTTCAACACTGAAGCTTTCTTT
v_gene: TRBV11-1
d_gene: .
j_gene: TRBJ1-1
abundance: .

CDR3aa: CASSFEGMTKYGYTF
CDR3nt: TGTGCCAGCAGTTTTGAGGGGATGACAAAGTATGGCTACACCTTC
v_gene: TRBV27
d_gene: .
j_gene: TRBJ1-2
abundance: .

CDR3aa: CASSLDPAQGAKETQYF
CDR3nt: TGTGCCAGCAGCTTAGATCCTGCCCAGGGGGCAAAAGAGACCCAGTACTTC
v_gene: TRBV7-6
d_gene: TRBD1
j_gene: TRBJ2-5
abundance: .

CDR3aa: CASSFGTGANEQYF
CDR3nt: TGTGCCAGCAGCTTTGGGACAGGGGCTAACGAGCAGTACTTC
v_gene: TRBV5-6
d_gene: TRBD1
j_gene: TRBJ2-7
abundance: .

CDR3aa: CASSPRLAGEYEQYF
CDR3nt: TGTGCCAGCAGTCCACGACTAGCGGGAGAGTACGAGCAGTACTTC
v_gene: TRBV28
d_gene: TRBD2
j_gene: TRBJ2-7
abundance: .

CDR3aa: CASSLANRFLAKNIQYF
CDR3nt: TGTGCCAGCAGCTTGGCTAACAGATTTCTAGCCAAAAACATTCAGTACTTC
v_gene: TRBV5-6
d_gene: .
j_gene: TRBJ2-4
abundance: .

CDR3aa: CASSLSVGSDTEAFF
CDR3nt: TGTGCCAGCAGTTTATCGGTAGGATCGGACACTGAAGCTTTCTTT
v_gene: TRBV28
d_gene: .
j_gene: TRBJ1-1
abundance: .

CDR3aa: CASSQSTQPQHF
CDR3nt: TGTGCCAGCAGCCAAAGTACACAGCCCCAGCATTTT
v_gene: TRBV7-9
d_gene: .
j_gene: TRBJ1-5
abundance: .

CDR3aa: CASRGLAAIYEQYF
CDR3nt: TGTGCCAGCCGGGGACTAGCGGCTATCTACGAGCAGTACTTC
v_gene: TRBV27
d_gene: TRBD2
j_gene: TRBJ2-7
abundance: .